The clone carrying this T cell receptor beta chain came up once. Genomic DNA was employed as the template in profiling TCR beta VDJ and CDR3. MiXCR, applied by TCRdb to the reads, yields one record per CDR3 protein. The table has fewer than 200,000 distinct CDR3 sequences, about 64% seen once; the top ten hold about 41%. The sample belongs to a study of CD8+CD57+ T cells in acquired aplastic anemia. V trimming: 2 bases; J trimming: 6 bases; junction bases outside the gene matches: 3. The CDR3 runs to 14 residues. Germline V gene data show CDR1 as ENHRY and CDR2 as SYGVKD. The source of this sequence is a human donor in good health. The sample consisted of sorted CD4+, CD8+, or CD8+CD57+ T cells (not recorded which) from PBMCs. The V call is TRBV10-3, the J call TRBJ1-5, with 8 bases fitting TRBD1. The CDR3 is CAISETGGLQPQHF. The DNA for the CDR3 is TGTGCCATCAGTGAGACAGGGGGTCTTCAGCCCCAGCATTTT.